This T cell receptor (beta chain) was sequenced for a study of CD8+ T cells in alopecia areata. Findings and limits, study-wide: Many expanded lesional clones persisted in scalp and blood during tofacitinib treatment.

Regarding treatment: oral pan-JAK inhibitor, 5-10 mg twice daily. A remark on this clone: Its antigen remains unidentified.

Once RNA had been extracted, it was reverse transcribed into cDNA to act as the sequencing template. The repertoire was sequenced with immunoSEQ multiplex PCR; TCRdb's copy has only in-frame clones and lacks some. In the table there are more than 150,000 clones, roughly 46% of which are singletons. This specimen was CD8+ T cells sorted from blood, taken between weeks 51 and 52, from a patient treated with tofacitinib. This TCR was sampled from a human donor with alopecia areata.

The CDR3 region has the DNA TGTGCCAGCAGTCCTACTAGCGGGGGATACAATGAGCAGTTCTTC. It encodes CASSPTSGGYNEQFF. The chain joins TRBV6-5 to TRBJ2-1, with 11 bases aligning to TRBD2. Germline V gene lookup returns CDR1 MNHEY and CDR2 SVGAGI. V lost 5 bases, J lost 4 bases, and 4 bases stayed unmatched. The CDR3 has 15 amino acids.